Following are 15 T cell receptor beta chains from one sample sequenced in a study of identical twins. MiXCR, applied by TCRdb to the 5' RACE reads, yields one record per CDR3 protein. The sample shows about 300,000 distinct CDR3 sequences, approximately 13% of them seen only once. This same sample was also taken into another study, of yellow fever vaccine responses in identical twins.

Input material: CD8+ T cells sorted from blood. The receptors were gathered from a woman younger than 35 in good health.

This clonotype has only a few counts. The chain couples TRBV3-1 to TRBJ2-6; 7 bases agree with TRBD1. The germline gives CDR1 LGHDT, CDR2 YNNKEL (reference sequence). The J segment lost 4 bases and the V segment lost 8 bases, leaving 17 bases of the junction unmatched. CDR3 length: 18 amino acids. CDR3 DNA: TGTGCCAGCGGGCCAGATGATACTAGGGGGCAAGGGGCCAACGTCCTGACTTTC. Amino acids: CASGPDDTRGQGANVLTF.

This clonotype was detected ten times or more. The chain has TRBV4-1 and TRBJ2-2; D gene unclear. V dropped 2 bases and J dropped 6 bases, with 7 bases sitting between them. The CDR3 spans 13 residues. Germline V gene data show CDR1 as MGHRA and CDR2 as YSYEKL. Here the CDR3 reads CASSQRPAGELFF. The CDR3 coding sequence is TGCGCCAGCAGCCAACGGCCGGCCGGGGAGCTGTTTTTT.

This clonotype turned up a few times. The chain joins TRBV15 to TRBJ2-7; D is undetermined. V was trimmed by 0 bases and J by 0 bases, leaving 9 bases between them. The CDR3 has 15 amino acids. Germline V lookup: CDR1 LNHNV, CDR2 YYDKDF (reference sequence). Here the CDR3 reads CATSREGMSSYEQYF. CDR3 DNA sequence: TGTGCCACCAGCAGAGAGGGTATGAGCTCCTACGAGCAGTACTTC.

This clonotype has only a few counts. The V call is TRBV20-1, the J call TRBJ1-4; 9 bases are shared with TRBD1. CDR1 is DFQATT, CDR2 SNEGSKA, per germline (reference sequence). This CDR3 comprises 13 residues. V dropped 7 bases and J dropped 7; count of bases not matched to a gene: 7. The CDR3 sequence: CSVRTGEAEKLFF. The CDR3 DNA is TGCAGTGTTCGGACAGGGGAGGCTGAAAAACTGTTTTTT.

V gene TRBV2 combines with J gene TRBJ1-1, with 7 positions matching TRBD1. Per germline, CDR1 SNHLY and CDR2 FYNNEI. V dropped 3 bases and J dropped 3; count of bases not matched to a gene: 1. The CDR3 is 13 residues long. The CDR3 loop reads CASSEGTDTEAFF. CDR3 DNA sequence: TGTGCCAGCAGTGAGGGGACAGACACTGAAGCTTTCTTT.

This clonotype was seen ten or more times. The rearrangement uses TRBV27 and TRBJ2-1; D is unclear. CDR1 is MNHEY, CDR2 SMNVEV, per germline (reference sequence). There are 14 residues in the CDR3. The V gene lost 3 bases and the J gene lost 0 bases, with 6 bases spanning the gap. The CDR3 coding sequence is TGTGCCAGCAGTTTCTCCAGCTCCTACAATGAGCAGTTCTTC. This encodes CASSFSSSYNEQFF.

The chain couples TRBV13 to TRBJ2-7; 9 bases match TRBD1. CDR3 length: 15 amino acids. Looked up from germline, CDR1 is PRHDT and CDR2 is FYEKMQ (reference sequence). The junction had 5 bases not matched to a gene; V was cut back by 2 bases and J by 3 bases. The chain's CDR3 is CASSLTGQGNYEQYF. In DNA form, the CDR3 reads TGTGCCAGCAGCTTAACCGGACAGGGGAACTACGAGCAGTACTTC.

This clonotype was seen ten or more times. The chain combines TRBV7-4 with TRBJ2-1; weak D call: TRBD2 (5 bases). Trimming left V 5 bases short and J 5 bases short, with 16 bases between. Germline V gene sequence: CDR1 SGHVT, CDR2 SQSDAQ. The CDR3 has 15 residues. The CDR3 DNA sequence: TGTGCCAGCAGCATACTAGGGAGACGTGACAATGAGCAGTTCTTC. Amino acids: CASSILGRRDNEQFF.

The rearrangement joins TRBV20-1 to TRBJ1-2; 7 bases line up with TRBD1. The V segment lost 6 bases and the J segment 2 bases; nucleotides outside the gene matches: 6. The germline CDR1 and CDR2 sequences are DFQATT and SNEGSKA (reference sequence). This CDR3 contains 13 residues. CDR3 protein: CSALGQDNYGYTF. DNA of the CDR3: TGCAGTGCCTTAGGACAGGACAACTATGGCTACACCTTC.

The table lists this clonotype with a few counts. The J gene is TRBJ2-7, the V gene TRBV4-1; D is unresolved. V dropped 0 bases and J dropped 4 bases, with 10 bases sitting between them. This CDR3 region has 14 residues. Per the germline V gene, CDR1 is MGHRA and CDR2 is YSYEKL. The CDR3 protein is CASSQDGSEYEQYF. CDR3 nucleotides: TGCGCCAGCAGCCAAGATGGGTCCGAGTACGAGCAGTACTTC.

The rearrangement links TRBV7-9 to TRBJ2-2, with 7 bases that match TRBD1. Germline assignment: CDR1 SEHNR and CDR2 FQNEAQ (reference sequence). V was clipped by 4 bases and J by 7 bases; unmatched bases: 6. The CDR3 runs 14 residues. The DNA for the CDR3 is TGTGCCAGCAGCTCCGACAGGGCAAACGGGGAGCTGTTTTTT. It encodes CASSSDRANGELFF.

The rearrangement uses TRBV11-2 and TRBJ2-7, with TRBD2 matching 8 bases. This CDR3 has 15 amino acids. Germline V gene lookup returns CDR1 SGHAT and CDR2 FQNNGV. The J segment lost 0 bases and the V segment lost 3 bases, leaving 4 bases of the junction unmatched. CDR3 nucleotide sequence: TGTGCCAGCAGCTTCCGGGGGGGCCACTCCTACGAGCAGTACGTC. It encodes CASSFRGGHSYEQYV.

This clonotype has ten or more counts. This chain links TRBV2 with TRBJ2-1; no firm D call. The V and J ends lost 6 bases and 0 bases respectively, with 3 bases between them. CDR3 length equals 12 residues. The germline V gene encodes CDR1 SNHLY and CDR2 FYNNEI. CDR3 protein: CASSRSYNEQFF. DNA for the CDR3: TGTGCCAGCAGCCGCTCCTACAATGAGCAGTTCTTC.

This clonotype was counted between two and nine times. The rearrangement links TRBV15 to TRBJ2-1, with 9 positions matching TRBD2. The CDR3 contains 18 residues. The germline CDR1 and CDR2 sequences are LNHNV and YYDKDF (reference sequence). V trimming: 5 bases; J trimming: 8 bases; junction bases outside the gene matches: 19. CDR3 sequence (DNA): TGTGCCACCAGCCCAGAGAACGTGTTAGCGGGAGCCGGGGATGAGCAGTTCTTC. Protein sequence: CATSPENVLAGAGDEQFF.

This sequence joins TRBV2 and TRBJ1-2; D not certain. V was cut by 1 base and J by 9 bases, with 15 bases left in between. Germline CDR1 and CDR2: SNHLY and FYNNEI. The length of the CDR3 is 14 residues. DNA for the CDR3: TGTGCCAGCAGTGAAGGAAGTTGGGATACCAGCTACACCTTC. Its protein product is CASSEGSWDTSYTF.